This TCR beta chain was observed in a study of blood T cell repertoires in COVID-19. J was trimmed by 4 bases and V by 0 bases; bases with no gene match: 5. Germline V lookup: CDR1 SGHAT, CDR2 FQNNGV. The CDR3 length is 15 residues. Adults between roughly 18 and 90 years of age took part from approximately 24 US areas. Profiling relied on immunoSEQ multiplex PCR, and the TCRdb table lists in-frame clones only, not all of them. The sample contains about 300,000 clones, around 90% of which appear only once. The origin of this receptor is a woman aged 18-29 years with acute COVID-19. Sequenced: PBMCs or T cells enriched from blood (not recorded which). The chain recombines TRBV11-2 with TRBJ2-7; TRBD2 agrees at 8 bases. The CDR3 here is CASSLEASGSYEQYF. The CDR3 bases are TGTGCCAGCAGCTTAGAGGCGAGCGGGAGTTACGAGCAGTACTTC.